These T cell receptor beta chains were read from a single sample in a study of neurological immune-mediated disorders. TCRdb itself ran the 5' RACE reads through MiXCR, one entry per CDR3 protein. The sample holds around 16,000 distinct CDR3 sequences; roughly 3.5% are singletons and the top ten take roughly 21%. The sequencing sample was made of CD8+ T cells from blood. All receptors come from a middle-aged woman in good health. CDR3s include the opening cysteine and the closing phenylalanine or tryptophan. Each record gives: D gene, J gene, clone size, V gene, CDR3 DNA, CDR3 protein. D genes are given only for firm matches. A clone size is listed for some rows: how often the clone was seen (once, few, many), or a class if it is expanded.

d_call: TRBD1
j_call: TRBJ1-5
clone_size: many
v_call: TRBV27
cdr3_nt: TGTGCCAGCAGATGGACAGGGGAAAACAATCAGCCCCAGCATTTT
cdr3_aa: CASRWTGENNQPQHF

d_call: -
j_call: TRBJ2-7
clone_size: -
v_call: TRBV15
cdr3_nt: TGTGCCACCAGCAGAGATTGGGGGTACTCCTACGAGCAGTACTTC
cdr3_aa: CATSRDWGYSYEQYF

d_call: TRBD1
j_call: TRBJ2-2
clone_size: medium-sized
v_call: TRBV20-1
cdr3_nt: TGCAGTGCCCAACAGGGGGCAGAGGTTACCGGGGAGCTGTTTTTT
cdr3_aa: CSAQQGAEVTGELFF

d_call: TRBD2
j_call: TRBJ2-3
clone_size: -
v_call: TRBV20-1
cdr3_nt: TGCAGTGGTCGGGGGGGCCAGGATACGCAGTATTTT
cdr3_aa: CSGRGGQDTQYF

d_call: -
j_call: TRBJ2-5
clone_size: medium-sized
v_call: TRBV24-1
cdr3_nt: TGTGCCACCAGTGATTTATCAGGGGATGCTGAGACCCAGTACTTC
cdr3_aa: CATSDLSGDAETQYF

d_call: -
j_call: TRBJ2-7
clone_size: many
v_call: TRBV5-1
cdr3_nt: TGCGCCAGCAGCTTGGCCAGAGGGTTCTACGAGCAGTACTTC
cdr3_aa: CASSLARGFYEQYF

d_call: TRBD2
j_call: TRBJ2-2
clone_size: many
v_call: TRBV24-1
cdr3_nt: TGTGCCACCAGTGATTTGACCAGCGGGAGAGACACCGGGGAGCTGTTTTTT
cdr3_aa: CATSDLTSGRDTGELFF

d_call: -
j_call: TRBJ1-5
clone_size: many
v_call: TRBV20-1
cdr3_nt: TGCAGTGCTAGAGATAGGGGCCGATGGAATCAGCCCCAGCATTTT
cdr3_aa: CSARDRGRWNQPQHF

d_call: TRBD1
j_call: TRBJ2-7
clone_size: many
v_call: TRBV6-1
cdr3_nt: TGTGCCAGCACGAGGTGGACAGGGGGGGGGTACGAGCAGTACTTC
cdr3_aa: CASTRWTGGGYEQYF

d_call: -
j_call: TRBJ1-1
clone_size: many
v_call: TRBV10-3
cdr3_nt: TGTGCCATCAGTGATGGGTCGAACACTGAAGCTTTCTTT
cdr3_aa: CAISDGSNTEAFF

d_call: -
j_call: TRBJ1-1
clone_size: many
v_call: TRBV5-1
cdr3_nt: TGCGCCAGCAGCTTTAGGGAAGGGATAAACACTGAAGCTTTCTTT
cdr3_aa: CASSFREGINTEAFF

d_call: -
j_call: TRBJ1-5
clone_size: many
v_call: TRBV4-2
cdr3_nt: TGTGCCAGCAGCCAAGACCCGGACAGCAATCAGCCCCAGCATTTT
cdr3_aa: CASSQDPDSNQPQHF

d_call: -
j_call: TRBJ2-7
clone_size: many
v_call: TRBV20-1
cdr3_nt: TGCAGTGCCTCCTGGGCAGGGAGAAGCTACGAGCAGTACTTC
cdr3_aa: CSASWAGRSYEQYF

d_call: -
j_call: TRBJ2-1
clone_size: many
v_call: TRBV7-8
cdr3_nt: TGTGCCAGCAGCGCAGGAGCGGTCGCGTTCTTC
cdr3_aa: CASSAGAVAFF

d_call: -
j_call: TRBJ2-3
clone_size: many
v_call: TRBV12-3/TRBV12-4
cdr3_nt: TGTGCCAGCTGCCCCGGGATTAGTGTGACAGATACGCAGTATTTT
cdr3_aa: CASCPGISVTDTQYF

d_call: -
j_call: TRBJ2-3
clone_size: few
v_call: TRBV6-5
cdr3_nt: TGTGCCAGCAGTTACGAAGGCACAGATACGCAGTATTTT
cdr3_aa: CASSYEGTDTQYF

d_call: TRBD2
j_call: TRBJ2-5
clone_size: many
v_call: TRBV20-1
cdr3_nt: TGCAGTGCTCCCTCCTACGCGGGAGCTCAAGAGACCCAGTACTTC
cdr3_aa: CSAPSYAGAQETQYF

d_call: -
j_call: TRBJ2-7
clone_size: many
v_call: TRBV29-1
cdr3_nt: TGCAGCGTTGAAGGTTGGGGAAAGGACTACGAGCAGTACTTC
cdr3_aa: CSVEGWGKDYEQYF

d_call: -
j_call: TRBJ2-1
clone_size: few
v_call: TRBV20-1
cdr3_nt: TGCAGTGAGGGGGGCAGGGGGGCCTACAATGAGCAGTTCTTC
cdr3_aa: CSEGGRGAYNEQFF

d_call: -
j_call: TRBJ2-7
clone_size: many
v_call: TRBV3-1
cdr3_nt: TGTGCCAGCAGCCCCTCTACATCATTCCTCTCCTACGAGCAGTACTTC
cdr3_aa: CASSPSTSFLSYEQYF

d_call: TRBD1
j_call: TRBJ2-1
clone_size: many
v_call: TRBV5-6
cdr3_nt: TGTGCCAGCAGCTCCGCGGGACAGGGGGACAATGAGCAGTTCTTC
cdr3_aa: CASSSAGQGDNEQFF

d_call: TRBD1
j_call: TRBJ2-2
clone_size: -
v_call: TRBV6-5
cdr3_nt: TGTGCCAGCAGTCAACGGACAGGGCCCGGGGAGCTGTTTTTT
cdr3_aa: CASSQRTGPGELFF

d_call: -
j_call: TRBJ2-2
clone_size: many
v_call: TRBV29-1
cdr3_nt: TGCAGCGTTATGACAGCGGAGGGGAGAGCCGGGGAGCTGTTTTTT
cdr3_aa: CSVMTAEGRAGELFF

d_call: -
j_call: TRBJ1-1
clone_size: many
v_call: TRBV3-1
cdr3_nt: TGTGCCAGCAGCCACCCCGACGGGTCCGGGACCTCCACTACGGGCACTGAAGCTTTCTTT
cdr3_aa: CASSHPDGSGTSTTGTEAFF

d_call: -
j_call: TRBJ2-7
clone_size: many
v_call: TRBV20-1
cdr3_nt: TGCAGTGCTAATTTGCCGGAGAACTACGAGCAGTACTTC
cdr3_aa: CSANLPENYEQYF

d_call: -
j_call: TRBJ2-1
clone_size: many
v_call: TRBV10-3
cdr3_nt: TGTGCCACCACTGACCGAGCGGGGAACAGGGATGAGCAGTTCTTC
cdr3_aa: CATTDRAGNRDEQFF